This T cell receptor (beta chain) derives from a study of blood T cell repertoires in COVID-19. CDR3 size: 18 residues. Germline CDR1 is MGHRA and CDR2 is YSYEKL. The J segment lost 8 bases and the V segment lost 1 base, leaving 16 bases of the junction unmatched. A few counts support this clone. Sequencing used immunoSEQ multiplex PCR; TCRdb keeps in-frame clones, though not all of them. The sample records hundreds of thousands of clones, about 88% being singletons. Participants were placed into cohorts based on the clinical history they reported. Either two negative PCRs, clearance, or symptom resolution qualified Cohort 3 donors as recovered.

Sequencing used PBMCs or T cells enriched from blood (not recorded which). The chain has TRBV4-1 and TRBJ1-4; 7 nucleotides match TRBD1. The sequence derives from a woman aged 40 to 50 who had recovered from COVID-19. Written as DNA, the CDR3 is TGCGCCAGCAGCCAAGGTCGTGGAGGGGGCGCCCGGAGGGAAAAACTGTTTTTT. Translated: CASSQGRGGGARREKLFF.